Each of the 23 T cell receptor beta chains below was sequenced from the same sample in a study of blood T cells in healthy people across ages. A J-beta primer mix and a sample-barcoded 5' primer were used in a second PCR of about 7 to 12 cycles. TCRdb reprocessed the 5' RACE reads with MiXCR, giving one entry per CDR3 protein. The table has hundreds of thousands of distinct CDR3 sequences, around two fifths seen once. Sequenced input: blood. Receptors originate from a man between 60 and 70 years old in good health.

The genes are TRBV11-3 and TRBJ2-7, with a possible D match to TRBD2 (5 bases). The end of the DNA is better explained by TRBJ2-5, so the J call may be wrong. The CDR3 loop spans 18 amino acids. Germline CDR1 reads SGHNT; CDR2 reads YENEEA. The CDR3, as DNA: TGTGCCAGCAGCGCCCGATCTACCGGGGTCGTTCCTGTGGAGACCCAGTACTTC. Residues: CASSARSTGVVPVETQYF.

The CDR3 sequence: CASSLVAGAHEQYF. The CDR3 DNA is TGTGCCAGCAGCTTAGTAGCGGGGGCTCACGAGCAGTACTTC. The chain uses TRBV7-9 and TRBJ2-4; 9 nucleotides line up with TRBD2. The better agreement between TRBJ2-7 and the DNA end casts doubt on the J call. CDR3 length equals 14 residues. The germline gives CDR1 SEHNR, CDR2 FQNEAQ (reference sequence).

The chain has TRBV6-1 and TRBJ2-2; D unresolved. V lost 4 bases to trimming and J lost 5 bases, with 8 bases between them. The CDR3 sequence is 13 residues long. Germline CDR1 is MNHNS and CDR2 is SASEGT. The CDR3 region is CASSVPRTGELFF. CDR3 DNA sequence: TGTGCCAGCAGTGTTCCGAGGACCGGGGAGCTGTTTTTT.

The sample holds a few counts of this clonotype. J is TRBJ1-2 and V is TRBV7-9, with 11 bases fitting TRBD1. This CDR3 is built from 15 residues. V was clipped by 5 bases and J by 8 bases; unmatched bases: 10. Per the germline V gene, CDR1 is SEHNR and CDR2 is FQNEAQ (reference sequence). CDR3 residues: CASSTGGQGAQGYTF. Here the CDR3 DNA reads TGTGCCAGCAGCACAGGAGGACAGGGGGCACAAGGCTACACCTTC. The whole variable domain, remainder taken from reference TRBV7-9 and TRBJ1-2, is DTGVSQNPRHKITKRGQNVTFRCDPISEHNRLYWYRQTLGQGPEFLTYFQNEAQLEKSRLLSDRFSAERPKGSFSTLEIQRTEQGDSAMYLCASSTGGQGAQGYTFGSGTRLTVV.

To note about this clonotype: Compared with germline, one end of the junction differs, possibly owing to a read error. The rearrangement joins TRBV7-2 to TRBJ2-7; TRBD2 is a possible D gene (5 bases). The germline V gene encodes CDR1 SGHTA and CDR2 FQGNSA. The CDR3 has 15 amino acids. The CDR3 loop reads CAGSLEAGLPYEQYF. The CDR3 DNA sequence: TGTGCCGGCAGCTTAGAGGCAGGACTCCCCTACGAGCAGTACTTC.

The chain links TRBV9 to TRBJ2-3, with TRBD2 matching 7 bases. V dropped 4 bases and J dropped 4; count of bases not matched to a gene: 6. Per germline, CDR1 SGDLS and CDR2 YYNGEE. The CDR3 covers 14 residues. For the CDR3, the DNA is TGTGCCAGCAGCTCGACTAGCTCCCCAGATACGCAGTATTTT. It yields the protein CASSSTSSPDTQYF.

This clonotype was seen a few times. The genes are TRBV6-5 and TRBJ1-2; 8 nucleotides agree with TRBD1. V lost 0 bases and J lost 7; bases outside the gene matches: 7. The CDR3 is made up of 15 amino acids. In germline, CDR1 is MNHEY, CDR2 SVGAGI. The CDR3, as DNA: TGTGCCAGCAGTTACTCGAACAGGGGGTTTGGTGGCTACACCTTC. As protein: CASSYSNRGFGGYTF.

The chain joins TRBV6-2 or TRBV6-3 to TRBJ1-2; D is unresolved. This CDR3 spans 13 amino acids. Germline lookup yields CDR1 MNHEY and CDR2 SVGEGT. V gave up 6 bases and J gave up 3 bases, with 11 bases separating them. DNA of the CDR3: TGTGCCAGCAGACAGCGTTCCCACTATGGCTACACCTTC. Translation: CASRQRSHYGYTF.

V and J are TRBV30 and TRBJ1-1, with 10 bases aligning to TRBD1. Trimming cost V 0 bases and J 4 bases; bases outside gene matches: 5. The CDR3 spans 15 residues. Germline values: CDR1 GTSNPN, CDR2 SVGIG (reference sequence). The CDR3 region has the DNA TGTGCCTGGAGTGTAGTGAGGACAGGGGGCACTGAAGCTTTCTTT. It is translated as CAWSVVRTGGTEAFF.

This CDR3 is CAISEKDSLPIHEQYF. In nucleotides, the CDR3 is TGTGCCATCAGTGAGAAAGACAGTCTCCCTATACACGAGCAGTACTTC. The chain has TRBV10-3 and TRBJ2-7; a weak D match, TRBD1 (5 bases). The CDR3 covers 16 residues. V lost 2 bases, J lost 5 bases, and 19 bases lay in between. In germline, CDR1 is ENHRY, CDR2 SYGVKD.

The rearrangement joins TRBV20-1 to TRBJ2-7, with TRBD1 matching 9 bases. CDR1 DFQATT and CDR2 SNEGSKA come from the germline V gene (reference sequence). V gave up 4 bases and J gave up 6 bases; unmatched junction bases: 19. The CDR3 consists of 17 residues. The CDR3 sequence: CSATQGARRGGVFEQYF. The CDR3 DNA reads TGCAGTGCTACACAGGGGGCGCGACGAGGTGGAGTATTCGAGCAGTACTTC.

The rearrangement links TRBV4-1 to TRBJ2-5; 14 bases map to TRBD2. Germline V gene sequence: CDR1 MGHRA, CDR2 YSYEKL. The CDR3 loop spans 16 amino acids. The junction had 2 bases not matched to a gene; V was cut back by 1 base and J by 4 bases. The CDR3, as DNA: TGCGCCAGCAGCCAAGGACTAGCGGGGGGGTTAGAGACCCAGTACTTC. Encoded protein: CASSQGLAGGLETQYF.

This clonotype was picked up a small number of times. The chain carries TRBV20-1 and TRBJ1-2; 8 nucleotides agree with TRBD1. Unmatched junction bases numbered 9, after V lost 2 bases and J lost 7 bases. Germline CDR1 is DFQATT and CDR2 is SNEGSKA (reference sequence). The CDR3 sequence is 14 residues long. As DNA, the CDR3 is TGCAGTGCTAGAAGAGGGCAGGGGGCAGGTGGCTACACCTTC. The encoded protein is CSARRGQGAGGYTF.

This clonotype was seen more than once but under ten times. V and J are TRBV5-1 and TRBJ2-5, with D possibly matching TRBD1 (5 bases). The CDR3 is 15 residues long. Trimming left V 0 bases short and J 3 bases short, with 12 bases between. In germline, CDR1 is SGHRS, CDR2 YFSETQ. CDR3 region: CASSLAPTVKETQYF. CDR3 sequence (DNA): TGCGCCAGCAGCTTGGCCCCGACAGTTAAAGAGACCCAGTACTTC.

This clonotype came up many times. The CDR3 sequence is CASSRYVEQGANGYTF. CDR3 DNA: TGCGCCAGCAGCCGATATGTTGAACAGGGGGCTAATGGCTACACCTTC. The chain recombines TRBV4-1 with TRBJ1-2, with 9 bases lining up with TRBD1. Per germline, CDR1 MGHRA and CDR2 YSYEKL. The CDR3 extends over 16 amino acids. The J segment lost 6 bases and the V segment lost 4 bases, leaving 12 bases of the junction unmatched.

This clonotype has just a few counts. V is TRBV4-3 and J is TRBJ2-1; D possibly corresponds to TRBD2 (6 bases). Germline V gene data show CDR1 as LGHNA and CDR2 as YSLEER. CDR3 length: 17 amino acids. The V end was cut by 0 bases, the J end by 5 bases, with 17 bases between. The CDR3 sequence is CASSQERGIGRDNEQFF. The CDR3 DNA is TGCGCCAGCAGCCAAGAGCGGGGAATCGGGCGGGACAATGAGCAGTTCTTC.

The chain recombines TRBV7-3 with TRBJ2-1, with 11 bases lining up with TRBD2. This CDR3 comprises 16 residues. CDR1 and CDR2 from the germline V gene are SGHTA and FQGTGA. V lost 5 bases and J lost 4; bases outside the gene matches: 7. CDR3 sequence (DNA): TGTGCCAGCAGCCCGTACGCTAGCGGGGGGTACAATGAGCAGTTCTTC. Protein sequence: CASSPYASGGYNEQFF.

The sample holds a few counts of this clonotype. The rearrangement uses TRBV4-3 and TRBJ1-4; no firm D call. The CDR3 has 17 amino acids. V was clipped by 4 bases and J by 0 bases, with 15 bases between them. Looked up from germline, CDR1 is LGHNA and CDR2 is YSLEER. The CDR3 loop is CASSPSRRIATNEKLFF. The DNA for the CDR3 is TGCGCCAGCAGCCCTTCCAGAAGGATAGCAACTAATGAAAAACTGTTTTTT.

The rearrangement links TRBV6-5 to TRBJ2-2; D may be TRBD2 (7 bases). Trimming shortened V by 2 bases and J by 2 bases, and 12 bases separated the two germline ends. This CDR3 has 16 amino acids. From germline, CDR1 is MNHEY and CDR2 SVGAGI. CDR3 nucleotide sequence: TGTGCCAGCAGTTACAAGGGGGGACTAAACACCGGGGAGCTGTTTTTT. Its protein product is CASSYKGGLNTGELFF.

The V call is TRBV7-9, the J call TRBJ1-4, with 7 bases matching TRBD1. The CDR3 runs to 15 residues. Germline V lookup: CDR1 SEHNR, CDR2 FQNEAQ (reference sequence). Trimming at V came to 5 bases and at J to 8 bases, leaving 11 bases not matched to a gene. The CDR3 DNA follows: TGTGCCAGCAGCCCGAACAGGGGAATGGGGGAAAAACTGTTTTTT. This sequence encodes CASSPNRGMGEKLFF.

There are a few counts of this clonotype. The gene calls are TRBV20-1 and TRBJ2-1; D gene unclear. Trimming removed 0 bases from V and 0 bases from J, with 9 bases in between. The V gene's germline CDR1 is DFQATT and CDR2 SNEGSKA (reference sequence). This CDR3 has 15 amino acids. CDR3 in DNA: TGCAGTGCTAGAGACCTAAGGATCTCCTACAATGAGCAGTTCTTC. It yields the protein CSARDLRISYNEQFF.

V usage is TRBV6-5 and J usage is TRBJ2-5; TRBD2 matches at 7 bases. Germline loops: CDR1 MNHEY, CDR2 SVGAGI. The CDR3 extends over 14 amino acids. Unmatched junction bases numbered 8, after V lost 5 bases and J lost 5 bases. CDR3 in DNA: TGTGCCAGCAGTCATTACTCCGGGGGGGAGACCCAGTACTTC. Its translation: CASSHYSGGETQYF.

Only one count was recorded for this clonotype. The chain uses TRBV28 and TRBJ1-2; D possibly corresponds to TRBD1 (5 bases). Trimming pared 5 bases from V and 0 bases from J, leaving 19 bases between. Germline values: CDR1 MDHEN, CDR2 SYDVKM. This CDR3 spans 17 amino acids. The CDR3 loop is CASSAADSRTTNYGYTF. CDR3 sequence (DNA): TGTGCCAGCAGTGCAGCCGACAGCCGTACGACTAACTATGGCTACACCTTC.